These 6 T cell receptor beta chains came from one sample sequenced in a study of control samples from healthy donors and cancer patients. Measured with immunoSEQ multiplex PCR; TCRdb has only the in-frame clones, and not every one. Altogether 100,000 to 120,000 clones are present, under 90% being singletons, with the ten largest covering roughly an eighth. Sequencing was done on a sample of blood. The source is a woman aged 50 to 65 in good health.

The chain employs TRBV2 and TRBJ1-3, with a possible D match to TRBD1 (6 bases). Trimming removed 0 bases at V and 2 bases at J, with 8 bases between. The germline CDR1 and CDR2 sequences are SNHLY and FYNNEI. The CDR3 is 15 residues long. CDR3: CASSEAGGTGNTIYF. For the CDR3, the DNA is TGTGCCAGCAGTGAAGCAGGGGGGACTGGAAACACCATATATTTT.

V gene TRBV15 combines with J gene TRBJ1-2; no clear D. The CDR3 sequence is 15 residues long. Trimming stripped 0 bases from V and 3 bases from J, with 11 bases between. Germline assignment: CDR1 LNHNV and CDR2 YYDKDF (reference sequence). CDR3 in DNA: TGTGCCACCAGCAGAGATATGCTTGGAGACTATGGCTACACCTTC. This gives the protein CATSRDMLGDYGYTF.

The V call is TRBV18, the J call TRBJ1-5, with TRBD1 identical over 7 bases. The CDR3 spans 18 residues. V was pared by 3 bases and J by 0 bases, with 11 bases of the junction left unmatched. Looked up from germline, CDR1 is KGHSH and CDR2 is LQKENI. CDR3 bases: TGTGCCAGCTCACCGAAAAGCGGACAGGACCATAGCAATCAGCCCCAGCATTTT. Protein: CASSPKSGQDHSNQPQHF. The full variable domain, completed using reference TRBV18 and TRBJ1-5, is NAGVMQNPRHLVRRRGQEARLRCSPMKGHSHVYWYRQLPEEGLKFMVYLQKENIIDESGMPKERFSAEFPKEGPSILRIQQVVRGDSAAYFCASSPKSGQDHSNQPQHFGDGTRLSIL.

The chain couples TRBV5-1 to TRBJ2-5, with D possibly being TRBD1 (7 bases). V lost 4 bases and J lost 5, with 15 bases in between. The CDR3 is 14 residues long. Looked up from germline, CDR1 is SGHRS and CDR2 is YFSETQ. CDR3 in DNA: TGCGCCAGCAGCGACATGACAGGGAGGGAGACCCAGTACTTC. Translating it yields CASSDMTGRETQYF.

This clone was seen only once. This rearrangement joins TRBV19 to TRBJ2-1, with 7 positions matching TRBD2. CDR3 size: 11 residues. V was clipped by 5 bases and J by 12 bases; unmatched bases: 4. From germline, CDR1 is LNHDA and CDR2 SQIVND (reference sequence). Here the CDR3 reads CASSQAGTQFF. CDR3 DNA sequence: TGTGCCAGTAGTCAAGCGGGGACGCAGTTCTTC. The full variable domain, rest sourced from reference TRBV19 and TRBJ2-1, is DGGITQSPKYLFRKEGQNVTLSCEQNLNHDAMYWYRQDPGQGLRLIYYSQIVNDFQKGDIAEGYSVSREKKESFPLTVTSAQKNPTAFYLCASSQAGTQFFGPGTRLTVL.

The chain recombines TRBV2 with TRBJ1-6, with D tentatively TRBD1 (5 bases). This CDR3 is built from 13 residues. V dropped 2 bases and J dropped 9 bases, with 8 bases sitting between them. CDR1 is SNHLY, CDR2 FYNNEI, per germline. This CDR3 is CASSEQGPSPLHF. CDR3 in DNA: TGTGCCAGCAGTGAACAGGGACCTTCACCCCTCCACTTT.